The rows below give T cell receptor beta chains drawn from one sample of a study of T cell clones after liver transplantation. Method: immunoSEQ multiplex PCR; TCRdb's copy keeps in-frame clones and lacks some. The table has about 20,000 clones, roughly 80% seen once. Sequenced material: CD8+ T cells from blood, taken around 4.5 years after liver transplant. These receptors were collected from a human patient who received a liver transplant. Part of the T cell pool may stem from the graft donor. Each CDR3 is given with its conserved first and last residue. Rows give clone size only sometimes, using once, few, many, or a class for an expanded clone.

J gene: TRBJ2-1
V gene: TRBV6-4
clone size: .
CDR3 protein: CASSEPGPGYNEQFF

J gene: TRBJ1-3
V gene: TRBV28
clone size: .
CDR3 protein: CASSLFDSGNTIYF

J gene: TRBJ2-1
V gene: TRBV18
clone size: few
CDR3 protein: CASSLLAGSMDEQFF

J gene: TRBJ2-1
V gene: TRBV7-9
clone size: few
CDR3 protein: CASSLKGQGGEQFF

J gene: TRBJ2-5
V gene: TRBV27
clone size: .
CDR3 protein: CASSTRTGYETQYF

J gene: TRBJ2-1
V gene: TRBV4-1
clone size: .
CDR3 protein: CASSQETGFNNEQFF

J gene: TRBJ2-2
V gene: TRBV19
clone size: .
CDR3 protein: CATRRGGNTGELFF

J gene: TRBJ1-5
V gene: TRBV19
clone size: .
CDR3 protein: CASSIGAGYSNQPQHF

J gene: TRBJ2-3
V gene: TRBV19
clone size: .
CDR3 protein: CASQGRGPLSTDTQYF

J gene: TRBJ2-3
V gene: TRBV13
clone size: .
CDR3 protein: CASSASLAGAADTQYF

J gene: TRBJ2-1
V gene: TRBV19
clone size: .
CDR3 protein: CASSIGWDEQFF

J gene: TRBJ1-6
V gene: TRBV7-2
clone size: .
CDR3 protein: CASSLAGREYYNSPLHF

J gene: TRBJ2-3
V gene: TRBV7-6
clone size: once
CDR3 protein: CASSLTVGGISTDTQYF

J gene: TRBJ2-1
V gene: TRBV28
clone size: once
CDR3 protein: CASSRSGLAGVYNEQFF

J gene: TRBJ1-6
V gene: TRBV11-2
clone size: .
CDR3 protein: CASSSPYSPLHF

J gene: TRBJ2-7
V gene: TRBV1
clone size: .
CDR3 protein: CTSSRFDCYEQYF

J gene: TRBJ1-4
V gene: TRBV13
clone size: .
CDR3 protein: CASSLDGPGDEKLFF

J gene: TRBJ1-1
V gene: TRBV2
clone size: .
CDR3 protein: CASSEGGEAFF

J gene: TRBJ2-2
V gene: TRBV7-8
clone size: .
CDR3 protein: CASTPGTGELFF

J gene: TRBJ2-7
V gene: TRBV11-3
clone size: .
CDR3 protein: CASSLTGGEQYF

J gene: TRBJ2-1
V gene: TRBV29-1
clone size: .
CDR3 protein: CSGSGLAGGPSYNEQFF

J gene: TRBJ2-2
V gene: TRBV28
clone size: few
CDR3 protein: CASSLYGGELFF

J gene: TRBJ1-1
V gene: TRBV19
clone size: few
CDR3 protein: CASSTHLLTGTLNTEAFF

J gene: TRBJ1-1
V gene: TRBV7-9
clone size: .
CDR3 protein: CASSLVVGSGQGPVAGAFF

J gene: TRBJ2-7
V gene: TRBV6-5
clone size: medium-sized
CDR3 protein: CASSTGYSYEQYF

J gene: TRBJ1-2
V gene: TRBV27
clone size: .
CDR3 protein: CASSPGTGYGYTF

J gene: TRBJ2-7
V gene: TRBV7-9
clone size: .
CDR3 protein: CASSSGTSFYEQYF

J gene: TRBJ2-3
V gene: TRBV7-2
clone size: .
CDR3 protein: CASSLGAGLLTDTQYF

J gene: TRBJ1-2
V gene: TRBV27
clone size: .
CDR3 protein: CASSLSNGAVNYGYTF

J gene: TRBJ1-5
V gene: TRBV12-5
clone size: .
CDR3 protein: CASGLGNQPQHF

J gene: TRBJ2-3
V gene: TRBV11-2
clone size: .
CDR3 protein: CASSRGTSETDTQYF

J gene: TRBJ2-7
V gene: TRBV5-5
clone size: .
CDR3 protein: CASSSDGTYEQYF

J gene: TRBJ2-7
V gene: TRBV28
clone size: .
CDR3 protein: CASSELAGNSYEQYF